This T cell receptor beta chain was profiled in a study of a mutant IDH1 vaccine in newly diagnosed glioma. Study-level results: The vaccine induced immune responses, and these occurred in 80% to 95% of patients.

Trimming removed 5 bases from V and 7 bases from J, with 17 bases in between. CDR1 is MGHRA, CDR2 YSYEKL, per germline. This CDR3 region has 14 residues. Repertoires were generated with immunoSEQ multiplex PCR, while TCRdb's copy carries only in-frame clones and drops some. The profile shows about 54,000 clones, around 81% of them singletons. Stated time point: week 5, during vaccination. Each dose delivered 300 ug of mutant IDH1 20-mer peptide subcutaneously with imiquimod. Notes on this clone: Its antigen is still unknown.

The starting material was PBMCs, obtained from a glioma patient whose treatment included an IDH1 peptide vaccine. The rearrangement joins TRBV4-1 to TRBJ1-2; D not certain. This TCR derives from a man aged 30-40 years with glioma. The CDR3 is CASSDPGDWGGYTF. The CDR3 nucleotides read TGCGCCAGCAGCGACCCAGGAGACTGGGGTGGCTACACCTTC.